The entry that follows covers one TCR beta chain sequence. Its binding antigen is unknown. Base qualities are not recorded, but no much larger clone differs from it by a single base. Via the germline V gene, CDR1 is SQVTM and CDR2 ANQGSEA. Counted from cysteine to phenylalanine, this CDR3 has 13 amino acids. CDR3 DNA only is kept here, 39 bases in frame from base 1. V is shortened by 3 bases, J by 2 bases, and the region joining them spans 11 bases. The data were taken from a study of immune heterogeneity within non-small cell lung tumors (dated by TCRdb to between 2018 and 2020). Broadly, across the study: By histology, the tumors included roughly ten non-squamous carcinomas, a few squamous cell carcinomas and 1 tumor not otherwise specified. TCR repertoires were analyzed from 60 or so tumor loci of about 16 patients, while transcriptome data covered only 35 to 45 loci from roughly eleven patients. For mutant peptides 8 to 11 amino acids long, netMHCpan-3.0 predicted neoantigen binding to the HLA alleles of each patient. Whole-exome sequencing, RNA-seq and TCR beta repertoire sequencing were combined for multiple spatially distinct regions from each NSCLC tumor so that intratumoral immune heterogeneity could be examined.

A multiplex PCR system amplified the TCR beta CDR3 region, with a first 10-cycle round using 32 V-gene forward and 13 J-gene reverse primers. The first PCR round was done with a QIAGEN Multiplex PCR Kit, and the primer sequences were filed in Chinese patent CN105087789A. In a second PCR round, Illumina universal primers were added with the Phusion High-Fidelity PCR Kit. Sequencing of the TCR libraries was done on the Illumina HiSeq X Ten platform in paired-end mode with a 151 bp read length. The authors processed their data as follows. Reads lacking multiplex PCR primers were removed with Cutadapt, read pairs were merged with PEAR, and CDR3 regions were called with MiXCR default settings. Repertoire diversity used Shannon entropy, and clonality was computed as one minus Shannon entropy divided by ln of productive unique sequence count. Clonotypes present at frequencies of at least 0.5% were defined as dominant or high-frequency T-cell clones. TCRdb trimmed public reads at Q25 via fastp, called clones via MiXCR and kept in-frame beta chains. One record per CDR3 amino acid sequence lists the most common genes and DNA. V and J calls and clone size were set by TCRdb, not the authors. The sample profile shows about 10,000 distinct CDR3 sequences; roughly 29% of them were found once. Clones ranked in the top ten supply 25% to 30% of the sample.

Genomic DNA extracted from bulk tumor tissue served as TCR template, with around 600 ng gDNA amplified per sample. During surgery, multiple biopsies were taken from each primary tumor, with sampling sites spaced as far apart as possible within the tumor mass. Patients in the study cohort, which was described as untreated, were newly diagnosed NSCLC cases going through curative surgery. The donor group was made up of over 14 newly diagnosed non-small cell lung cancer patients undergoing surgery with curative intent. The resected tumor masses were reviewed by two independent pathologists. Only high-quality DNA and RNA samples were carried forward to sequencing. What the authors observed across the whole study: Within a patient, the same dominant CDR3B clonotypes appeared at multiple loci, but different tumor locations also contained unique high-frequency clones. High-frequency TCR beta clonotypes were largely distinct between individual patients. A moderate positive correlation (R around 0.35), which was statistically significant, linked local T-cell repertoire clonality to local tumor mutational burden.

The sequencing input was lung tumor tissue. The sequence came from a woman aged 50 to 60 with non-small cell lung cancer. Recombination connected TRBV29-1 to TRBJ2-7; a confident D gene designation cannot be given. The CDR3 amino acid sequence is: CSVEGSLPYEQYF. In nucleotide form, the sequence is TGCAGCGTTGAGGGCAGTCTTCCCTACGAGCAGTACTTC.